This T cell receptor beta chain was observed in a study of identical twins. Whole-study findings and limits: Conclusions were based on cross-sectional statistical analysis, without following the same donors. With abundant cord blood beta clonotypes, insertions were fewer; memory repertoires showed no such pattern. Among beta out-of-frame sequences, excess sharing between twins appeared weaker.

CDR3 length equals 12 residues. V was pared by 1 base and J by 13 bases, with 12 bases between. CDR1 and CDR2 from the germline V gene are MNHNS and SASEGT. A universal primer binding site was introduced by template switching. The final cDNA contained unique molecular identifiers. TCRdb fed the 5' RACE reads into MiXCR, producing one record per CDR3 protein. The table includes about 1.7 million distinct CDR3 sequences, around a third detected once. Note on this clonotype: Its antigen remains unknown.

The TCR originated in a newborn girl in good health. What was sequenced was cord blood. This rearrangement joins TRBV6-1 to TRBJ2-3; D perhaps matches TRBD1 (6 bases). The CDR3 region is CASSEGGPPKYF. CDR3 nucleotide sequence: TGTGCCAGCAGTGAAGGGGGGCCACCCAAGTATTTT.